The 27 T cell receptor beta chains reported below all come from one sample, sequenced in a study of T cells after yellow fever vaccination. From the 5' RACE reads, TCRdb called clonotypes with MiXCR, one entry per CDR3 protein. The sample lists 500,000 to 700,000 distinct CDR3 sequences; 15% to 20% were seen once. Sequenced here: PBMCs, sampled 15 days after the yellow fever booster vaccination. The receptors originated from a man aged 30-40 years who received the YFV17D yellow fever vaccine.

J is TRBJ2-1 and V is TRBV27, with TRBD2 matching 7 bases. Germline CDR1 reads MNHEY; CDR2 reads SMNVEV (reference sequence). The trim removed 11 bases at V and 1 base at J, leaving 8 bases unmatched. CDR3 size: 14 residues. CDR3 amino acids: CASRERGSYNEQFF. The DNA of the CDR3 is TGTGCCTCCAGAGAGCGGGGTTCCTACAATGAGCAGTTCTTC.

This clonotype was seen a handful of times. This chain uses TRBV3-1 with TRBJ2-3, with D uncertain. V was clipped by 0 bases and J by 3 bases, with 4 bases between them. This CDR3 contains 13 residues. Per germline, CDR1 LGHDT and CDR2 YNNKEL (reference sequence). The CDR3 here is CASSQEGTDTQYF. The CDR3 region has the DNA TGTGCCAGCAGCCAAGAAGGGACAGATACGCAGTATTTT.

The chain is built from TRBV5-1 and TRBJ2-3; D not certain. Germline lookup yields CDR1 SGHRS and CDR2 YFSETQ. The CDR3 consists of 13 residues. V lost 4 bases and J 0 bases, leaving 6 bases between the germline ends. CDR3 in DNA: TGCGCCAGCAGCACCGAGAGCACAGATACGCAGTATTTT. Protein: CASSTESTDTQYF.

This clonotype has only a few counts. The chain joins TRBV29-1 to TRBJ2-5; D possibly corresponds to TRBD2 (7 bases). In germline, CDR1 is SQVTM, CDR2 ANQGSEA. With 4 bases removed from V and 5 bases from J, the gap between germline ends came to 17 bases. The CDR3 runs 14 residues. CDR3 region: CSVARGAGSETQYF. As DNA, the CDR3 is TGCAGCGTTGCCAGGGGAGCGGGGAGCGAGACCCAGTACTTC.

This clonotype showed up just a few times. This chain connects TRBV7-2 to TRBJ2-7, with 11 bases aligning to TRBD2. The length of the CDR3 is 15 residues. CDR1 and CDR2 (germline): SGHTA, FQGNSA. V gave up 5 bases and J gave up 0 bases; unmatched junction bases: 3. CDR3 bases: TGTGCCAGCAGCCACCTAGCGGGAGGCTCCTACGAGCAGTACTTC. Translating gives CASSHLAGGSYEQYF.

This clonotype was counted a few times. The CDR3 coding sequence is TGTGCCATCACAACGACAGGGTTTCAAACTGAAGCTTTCTTT. Its protein product is CAITTTGFQTEAFF. The gene calls are TRBV10-3 and TRBJ1-1, with 7 bases matching TRBD1. J gave up 5 bases and V 7 bases, and 10 bases lay outside the gene matches. This CDR3 is 14 amino acids long. Germline assignment: CDR1 ENHRY and CDR2 SYGVKD.

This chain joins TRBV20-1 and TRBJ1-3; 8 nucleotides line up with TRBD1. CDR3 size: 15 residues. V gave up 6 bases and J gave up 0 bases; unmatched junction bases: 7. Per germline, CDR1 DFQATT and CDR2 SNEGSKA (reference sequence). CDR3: CSARTGLYSGNTIYF. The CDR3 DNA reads TGCAGTGCCAGGACAGGGCTTTACTCTGGAAACACCATATATTTT.

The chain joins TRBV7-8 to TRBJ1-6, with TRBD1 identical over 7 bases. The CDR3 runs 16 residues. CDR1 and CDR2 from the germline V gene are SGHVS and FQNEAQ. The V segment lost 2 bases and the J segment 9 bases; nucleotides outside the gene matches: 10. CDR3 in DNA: TGTGCCAGCAGCTTAACTTCCTTGACAGGGCCTTCACCCCTCCACTTT. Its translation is CASSLTSLTGPSPLHF.

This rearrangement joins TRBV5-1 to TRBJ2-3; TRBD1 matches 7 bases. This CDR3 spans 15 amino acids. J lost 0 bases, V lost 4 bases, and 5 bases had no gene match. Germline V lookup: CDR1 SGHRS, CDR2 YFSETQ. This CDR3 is CASSITGQSTDTQYF. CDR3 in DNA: TGCGCCAGCAGCATTACGGGACAGAGCACAGATACGCAGTATTTT.

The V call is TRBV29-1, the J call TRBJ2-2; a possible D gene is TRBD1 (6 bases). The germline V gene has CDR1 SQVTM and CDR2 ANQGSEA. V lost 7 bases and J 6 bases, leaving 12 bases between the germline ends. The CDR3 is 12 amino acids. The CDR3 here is CSGETGPGELFF. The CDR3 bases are TGCAGCGGGGAGACAGGCCCCGGGGAGCTGTTTTTT.

The CDR3, as DNA: TGTGCCAGCTCACCAAGTAGCGGGTTCAATGAGCAGTTCTTC. Amino acid sequence: CASSPSSGFNEQFF. The V gene is TRBV18, the J gene TRBJ2-1, with 7 nucleotides matching TRBD2. Germline V gene lookup returns CDR1 KGHSH and CDR2 LQKENI. V trimming: 2 bases; J trimming: 6 bases; junction bases outside the gene matches: 4. The CDR3 totals 14 residues.

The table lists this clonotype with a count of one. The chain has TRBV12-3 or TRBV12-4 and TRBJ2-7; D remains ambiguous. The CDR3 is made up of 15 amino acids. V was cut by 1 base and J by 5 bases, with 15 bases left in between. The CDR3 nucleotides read TGTGCCAGCAGTTTAGAGGCAGACCCACGGAACGAGCAGTACTTC. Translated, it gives CASSLEADPRNEQYF.

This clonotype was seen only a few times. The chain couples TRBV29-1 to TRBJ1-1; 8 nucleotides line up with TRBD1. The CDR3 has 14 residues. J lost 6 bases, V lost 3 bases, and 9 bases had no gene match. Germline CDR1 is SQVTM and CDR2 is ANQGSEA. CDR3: CSVEDRELSSEAFF. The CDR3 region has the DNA TGCAGCGTTGAGGACAGGGAACTAAGCTCTGAAGCTTTCTTT.

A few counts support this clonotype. This chain's CDR3 is CASILGETQYF. In DNA, the CDR3 is TGTGCCAGCATCTTAGGGGAGACCCAGTACTTC. The chain links TRBV27 to TRBJ2-5; no clear D. The germline CDR1 and CDR2 sequences are MNHEY and SMNVEV (reference sequence). V lost 7 bases to trimming and J lost 5 bases, with 8 bases between them. The CDR3 totals 11 residues.

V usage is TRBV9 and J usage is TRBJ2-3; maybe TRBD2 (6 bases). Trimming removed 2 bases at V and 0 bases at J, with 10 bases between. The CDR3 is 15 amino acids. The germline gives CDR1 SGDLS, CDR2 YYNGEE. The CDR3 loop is CASSVAGLSTDTQYF. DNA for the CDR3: TGTGCCAGCAGCGTGGCGGGATTAAGCACAGATACGCAGTATTTT.

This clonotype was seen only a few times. The CDR3: CSASSGLGVGDEQFF. The CDR3 DNA reads TGCAGTGCTAGTTCCGGATTGGGGGTAGGCGATGAGCAGTTCTTC. The genes are TRBV20-1 and TRBJ2-1, with D tentatively TRBD1 or TRBD2 (5 bases each). The V gene lost 3 bases and the J gene lost 8 bases, with 20 bases spanning the gap. Germline V gives CDR1 DFQATT, CDR2 SNEGSKA (reference sequence). CDR3 length: 15 amino acids.

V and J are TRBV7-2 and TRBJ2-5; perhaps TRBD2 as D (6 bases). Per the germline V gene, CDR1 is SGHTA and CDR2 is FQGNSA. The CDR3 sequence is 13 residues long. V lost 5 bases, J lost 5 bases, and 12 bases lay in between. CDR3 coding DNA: TGTGCCAGCAGCCGGGAGTGGGGTGAGACCCAGTACTTC. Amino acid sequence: CASSREWGETQYF. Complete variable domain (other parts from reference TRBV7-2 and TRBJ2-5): GAGVSQSPSNKVTEKGKDVELRCDPISGHTALYWYRQSLGQGLEFLIYFQGNSAPDKSGLPSDRFSAERTGGSVSTLTIQRTQQEDSAVYLCASSREWGETQYFGPGTRLLVL.

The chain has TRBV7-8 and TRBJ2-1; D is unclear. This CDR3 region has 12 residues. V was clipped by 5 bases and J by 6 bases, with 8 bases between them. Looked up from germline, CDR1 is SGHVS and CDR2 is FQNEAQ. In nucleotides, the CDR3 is TGTGCCAGCAGCACCATTCGCAATGAGCAGTTCTTC. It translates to CASSTIRNEQFF. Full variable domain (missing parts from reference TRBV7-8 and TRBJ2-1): GAGVSQSPRYKVAKRGQDVALRCDPISGHVSLFWYQQALGQGPEFLTYFQNEAQLDKSGLPSDRFFAERPEGSVSTLKIQRTQQEDSAVYLCASSTIRNEQFFGPGTRLTVL.

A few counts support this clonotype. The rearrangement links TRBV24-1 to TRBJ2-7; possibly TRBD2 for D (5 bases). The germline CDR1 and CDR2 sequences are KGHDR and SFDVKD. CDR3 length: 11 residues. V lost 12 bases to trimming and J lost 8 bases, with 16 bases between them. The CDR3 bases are TGTGCCCCTCAGGAGGCGGCAAAGCAGTACTTC. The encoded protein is CAPQEAAKQYF.

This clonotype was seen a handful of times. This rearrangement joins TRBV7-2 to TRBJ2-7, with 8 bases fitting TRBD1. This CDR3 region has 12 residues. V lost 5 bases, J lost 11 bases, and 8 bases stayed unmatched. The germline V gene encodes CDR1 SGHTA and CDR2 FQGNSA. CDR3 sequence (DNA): TGTGCCAGCAGCCCTTCCCGACAGGGGAAGTACTTC. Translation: CASSPSRQGKYF.

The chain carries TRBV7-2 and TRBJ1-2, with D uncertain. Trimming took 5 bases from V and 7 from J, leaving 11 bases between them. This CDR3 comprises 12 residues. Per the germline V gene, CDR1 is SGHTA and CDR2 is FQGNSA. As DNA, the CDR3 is TGTGCCAGCAGCCCCCCCCTGGGTGGCTACACCTTC. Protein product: CASSPPLGGYTF. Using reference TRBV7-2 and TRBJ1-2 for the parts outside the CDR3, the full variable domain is GAGVSQSPSNKVTEKGKDVELRCDPISGHTALYWYRQSLGQGLEFLIYFQGNSAPDKSGLPSDRFSAERTGGSVSTLTIQRTQQEDSAVYLCASSPPLGGYTFGSGTRLTVV.

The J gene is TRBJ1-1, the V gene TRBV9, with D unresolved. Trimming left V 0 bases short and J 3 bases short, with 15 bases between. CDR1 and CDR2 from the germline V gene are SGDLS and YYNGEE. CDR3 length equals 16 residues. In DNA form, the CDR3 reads TGTGCCAGCAGCGTAGCGGCCCGGGTAAAGGACACTGAAGCTTTCTTT. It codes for CASSVAARVKDTEAFF. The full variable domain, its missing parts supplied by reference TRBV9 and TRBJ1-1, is DSGVTQTPKHLITATGQRVTLRCSPRSGDLSVYWYQQSLDQGLQFLIQYYNGEERAKGNILERFSAQQFPDLHSELNLSSLELGDSALYFCASSVAARVKDTEAFFGQGTRLTVV.

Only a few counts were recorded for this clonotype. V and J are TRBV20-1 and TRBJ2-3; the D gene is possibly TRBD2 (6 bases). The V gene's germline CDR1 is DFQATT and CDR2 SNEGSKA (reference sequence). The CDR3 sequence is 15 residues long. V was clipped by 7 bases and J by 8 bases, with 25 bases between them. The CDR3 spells CSGLAEGYPRGTQYF. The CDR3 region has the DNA TGCAGTGGATTAGCGGAGGGATACCCGCGAGGTACGCAGTATTTT.

CDR3 sequence reads: CASTRTTSYEQYF. Here the CDR3 DNA reads TGTGCCAGCACCCGGACTACCTCCTACGAGCAGTACTTC. V usage is TRBV12-3 or TRBV12-4 and J usage is TRBJ2-7, with D perhaps matching TRBD2 (6 bases). Trimming removed 7 bases from V and 0 bases from J, with 10 bases in between. CDR3 size: 13 residues.

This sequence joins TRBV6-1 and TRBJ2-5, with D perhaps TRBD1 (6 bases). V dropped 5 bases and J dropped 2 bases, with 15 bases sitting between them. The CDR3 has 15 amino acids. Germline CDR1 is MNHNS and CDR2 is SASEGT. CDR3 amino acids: CASSTHLTGQETQYF. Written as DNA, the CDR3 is TGTGCCAGCAGTACCCATCTTACAGGGCAAGAGACCCAGTACTTC.

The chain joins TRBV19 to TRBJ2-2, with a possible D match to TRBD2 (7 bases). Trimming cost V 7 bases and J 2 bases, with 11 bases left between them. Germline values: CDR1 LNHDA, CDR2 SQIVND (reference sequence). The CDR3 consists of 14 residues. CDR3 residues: CASNGGANTGELFF. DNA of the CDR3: TGTGCCAGTAATGGGGGGGCCAACACCGGGGAGCTGTTTTTT.

CDR3 bases: TGTGCCTGGAGTGCGGGGGGATCTGAGCAGTTCTTC. It codes for CAWSAGGSEQFF. The rearrangement joins TRBV30 to TRBJ2-1; TRBD2 matches at 7 bases. From germline, CDR1 is GTSNPN and CDR2 SVGIG (reference sequence). V shed 1 base, J shed 9 bases, and the junction held 3 bases outside the gene matches. This CDR3 has 12 amino acids. The complete variable domain, with remaining parts taken from reference TRBV30 and TRBJ2-1, reads SQTIHQWPATLVQPVGSPLSLECTVEGTSNPNLYWYRQAAGRGLQLLFYSVGIGQISSEVPQNLSASRPQDRQFILSSKKLLLSDSGFYLCAWSAGGSEQFFGPGTRLTVL.